This TCR beta chain was observed in a study of T cell responses to AZD1222 COVID-19 vaccine. Generated by immunoSEQ multiplex PCR, the TCRdb table keeps only in-frame clones and is missing some. This table holds roughly 120,000 clones, roughly 90% found once. The V gene's germline CDR1 is MNHNS and CDR2 SASEGT. CDR3 length: 14 residues. V shed 3 bases and J shed 2 bases, with 10 bases lying between them. This sequence was found in an adult in good health. This sample comprised peripheral blood, obtained on day 0 of AZD1222 vaccination. The V call is TRBV6-1, the J call TRBJ1-2; D unclear. The CDR3 is CASSDPSLNYGYTF. In DNA form, the CDR3 reads TGTGCCAGCAGTGACCCAAGTTTGAACTATGGCTACACCTTC.